Presented here are 15 T cell receptor beta chains from one specimen sequenced in a study of spatial heterogeneity in lung cancer. Study results and caveats: Counts that tracked tumor mutation counts were those of expanded intratumoral alpha and beta TCRs.

TCRdb reprocessed the 5' RACE reads via MiXCR and lists one record per CDR3 protein. The repertoire holds around 15,000 distinct CDR3 sequences, with approximately 7% as singletons. For these receptors, no antigen is known. Noted time point: sample taken at primary tumor resection. This specimen consisted of lung tumor tissue, obtained at surgery. These receptors came from a female donor with early-stage non-small cell lung cancer.

Remarks on this clonotype: This beta chain represents an off-target read in a library built for alpha chains; its size is of limited meaning. The chain is built from TRBV6-2 or TRBV6-3 and TRBJ2-2; 9 nucleotides agree with TRBD1. Germline V gene data show CDR1 as MNHEY and CDR2 as SVGEGT. With 4 bases clipped from V and 4 bases from J, the junction kept 10 bases outside the gene matches. The CDR3 sequence is 17 residues long. This chain's CDR3 is CASSLTGGSGSTGELFF. DNA of the CDR3: TGTGCCAGCAGTTTAACAGGGGGCTCGGGAAGCACCGGGGAGCTGTTTTTT.

In the case of this clonotype: This beta chain is an unintended read in a library built for alpha chains; its size means little. The chain links TRBV5-6 to TRBJ1-1; no definite D call. The CDR3 spans 13 residues. Trimming cost V 3 bases and J 5 bases, with 11 bases left between them. Germline loops: CDR1 SGHDT, CDR2 YYEEEE. DNA of the CDR3: TGTGCCAGCAGCTACCCGCCGGGAACTGAAGCTTTCTTT. Residues: CASSYPPGTEAFF.

This clonotype was counted at least ten times. This beta chain turned up in a library designed for alpha chains; as an off-target read, its abundance says little. V gene TRBV6-5 combines with J gene TRBJ1-3; no clear D. The ends were cut back, 10 bases at V and 2 bases at J, with 9 bases in the middle. CDR1 and CDR2 from the germline V gene are MNHEY and SVGAGI. The CDR3 has 12 amino acids. CDR3 nucleotides: TGTGCCACCACCGGGGCTGGAAACACCATATATTTT. It is translated as CATTGAGNTIYF.

Worth noting for this clonotype: This beta chain appears as a stray read in a library generated for alpha chains; its size is not informative. The chain carries TRBV20-1 and TRBJ2-4, with D tentatively TRBD1 (5 bases). The CDR3 totals 12 residues. Trimming shortened V by 1 base and J by 7 bases, and 8 bases separated the two germline ends. CDR1 DFQATT and CDR2 SNEGSKA come from the germline V gene (reference sequence). The CDR3 sequence: CSARGGANIQYF. In nucleotides, the CDR3 is TGCAGTGCTAGAGGGGGCGCGAACATTCAGTACTTC.

In its sample, this clonotype was seen many times. This beta chain came through as a stray read in a library set up for alpha chains, and its size says little. V usage is TRBV2 and J usage is TRBJ1-2, with D tentatively TRBD1 (6 bases). Germline CDR1 is SNHLY and CDR2 is FYNNEI. V lost 11 bases to trimming and J lost 0 bases, with 19 bases between them. This CDR3 has 15 amino acids. CDR3 protein: CAGEEGGSANYGYTF. The CDR3 DNA reads as TGTGCCGGGGAAGAGGGGGGCTCAGCTAACTATGGCTACACCTTC.

This clonotype has at least ten counts. Being off target in a library aimed at alpha chains, this beta chain has a size of little meaning. This chain uses TRBV9 with TRBJ2-3, with D perhaps TRBD2 (6 bases). The CDR3 consists of 16 residues. The V and J ends lost 0 bases and 3 bases respectively, with 14 bases between them. Germline V CDR1 and CDR2: SGDLS, YYNGEE. The CDR3 loop is CASSVEAEGWTDTQYF. The DNA of the CDR3 is TGTGCCAGCAGCGTAGAGGCGGAGGGATGGACAGATACGCAGTATTTT.

This clonotype was counted a single time. This beta chain is an unintended read in a library built for alpha chains; its size means little. The J gene is TRBJ2-3, the V gene TRBV7-4, with D unclear. Trimming pared 1 base from V and 3 bases from J, leaving 11 bases between. There are 15 residues in the CDR3. Per the germline V gene, CDR1 is SGHVT and CDR2 is SQSDAQ. Written as DNA, the CDR3 is TGTGCCAGCAGCTTAGGGGCCGCCCGGACAGATACGCAGTATTTT. Its translation is CASSLGAARTDTQYF.

This clonotype occurred a few times. Being off target in a library aimed at alpha chains, this beta chain has a size of little meaning. The chain couples TRBV2 to TRBJ2-2; TRBD1 matches 9 bases. Germline CDR1 is SNHLY and CDR2 is FYNNEI. V lost 5 bases to trimming and J lost 3 bases; unmatched junction nucleotides: 4. The CDR3 spans 15 residues. The chain's CDR3 is CASSFRTGDTGELFF. The CDR3 bases are TGTGCCAGCAGTTTCCGGACAGGGGACACCGGGGAGCTGTTTTTT.

Only a few counts were recorded for this clonotype. Being off target in a library aimed at alpha chains, this beta chain has a size of little meaning. This chain uses TRBV20-1 with TRBJ1-3; possible D gene TRBD1, 6 bases. Trimming removed 6 bases at V and 2 bases at J, with 20 bases between. Germline CDR1 DFQATT, CDR2 SNEGSKA (reference sequence). The CDR3 is 16 amino acids. In nucleotides, the CDR3 is TGCAGTGCAACAAGGGGGGGACTTAGGACTGGAAACACCATATATTTT. This translates into CSATRGGLRTGNTIYF.

By share, this clonotype ranks as medium-sized. This beta chain came through as a stray read in a library set up for alpha chains, and its size says little. V gene TRBV6-1 combines with J gene TRBJ2-7; 7 nucleotides align to TRBD1. J was trimmed by 1 base and V by 3 bases; bases with no gene match: 9. The germline V gene encodes CDR1 MNHNS and CDR2 SASEGT. There are 16 residues in the CDR3. This chain's CDR3 is CASSDHRGIGSYEQYF. The CDR3 coding sequence is TGTGCCAGCAGTGACCACAGGGGAATAGGATCCTACGAGCAGTACTTC.

A few counts support this clonotype. Little can be read into the size of this beta chain, an off-target read in a library designed for alpha chains. This chain joins TRBV12-3 or TRBV12-4 and TRBJ2-7; TRBD1 agrees at 9 bases. The CDR3 runs 16 residues. J was trimmed by 4 bases and V by 5 bases; bases with no gene match: 12. The CDR3 loop is CASSPENPGQGYEQYF. For the CDR3, the DNA is TGTGCCAGCAGTCCCGAAAATCCGGGACAGGGTTACGAGCAGTACTTC.

This clonotype has at least ten counts. Since it is a stray read in a library aimed at alpha chains, this beta chain has a size that is not meaningful. The rearrangement uses TRBV12-3 or TRBV12-4 and TRBJ2-1; TRBD2 agrees at 7 bases. The length of the CDR3 is 15 residues. V gave up 3 bases and J gave up 8 bases; unmatched junction bases: 10. The chain's CDR3 is CASSFFPAGSDEQFF. For the CDR3, the DNA is TGTGCCAGCAGTTTTTTTCCAGCGGGGTCCGATGAGCAGTTCTTC.

This clonotype is termed medium-sized. This beta chain is a stray sequence in a library constructed for alpha chains; its clone size is not meaningful. The chain combines TRBV4-1 with TRBJ2-5; tentative D call: TRBD1 (5 bases). Per germline, CDR1 MGHRA and CDR2 YSYEKL. V was pared by 1 base and J by 0 bases, with 9 bases between. This CDR3 is 15 amino acids long. This CDR3 is CASSQGGLYQETQYF. The CDR3 bases are TGCGCCAGCAGCCAAGGGGGCCTGTACCAAGAGACCCAGTACTTC.

This clonotype has ten or more counts. Because this beta chain is a stray read in a library intended to capture alpha chains, its abundance should not be given much weight. The J gene is TRBJ1-6, the V gene TRBV5-1; maybe TRBD1 (5 bases). The CDR3 has 13 amino acids. CDR1 and CDR2 from the germline V gene are SGHRS and YFSETQ. CDR3 sequence (DNA): TGCGCTCCCAAGGGCAGGGAGGGATCACCCCTCCACTTT. As protein: CAPKGREGSPLHF.

This clonotype has ten or more counts. This beta chain is off target for a library built for alpha chains, so its abundance means little. The chain carries TRBV6-1 and TRBJ2-1; TRBD2 matches at 8 bases. Per the germline V gene, CDR1 is MNHNS and CDR2 is SASEGT. The V gene end was trimmed by 4 bases and the J gene end by 2 bases; junction bases not matched to a gene: 7. This CDR3 region has 16 residues. CDR3 nucleotide sequence: TGTGCCAGCAGTGGCGAACGGGGGGGCCCCTACAATGAGCAGTTCTTC. Its protein is CASSGERGGPYNEQFF.